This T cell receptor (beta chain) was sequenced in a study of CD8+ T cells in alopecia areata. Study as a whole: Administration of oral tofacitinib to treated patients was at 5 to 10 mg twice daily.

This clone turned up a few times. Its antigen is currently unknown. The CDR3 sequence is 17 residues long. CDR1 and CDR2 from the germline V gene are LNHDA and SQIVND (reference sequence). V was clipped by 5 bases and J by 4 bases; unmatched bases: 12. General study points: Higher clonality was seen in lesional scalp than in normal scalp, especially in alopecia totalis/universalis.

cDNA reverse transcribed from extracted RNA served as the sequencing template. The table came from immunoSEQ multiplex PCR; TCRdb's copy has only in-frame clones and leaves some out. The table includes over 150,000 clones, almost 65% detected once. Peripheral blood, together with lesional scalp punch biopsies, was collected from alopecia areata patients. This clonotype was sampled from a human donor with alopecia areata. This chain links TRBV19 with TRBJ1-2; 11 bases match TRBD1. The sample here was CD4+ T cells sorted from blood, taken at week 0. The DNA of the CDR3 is TGTGCCAGTAGTCTACCAGGACAGGGGGCGAACATCTATGGCTACACCTTC. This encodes CASSLPGQGANIYGYTF. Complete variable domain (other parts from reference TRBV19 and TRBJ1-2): DGGITQSPKYLFRKEGQNVTLSCEQNLNHDAMYWYRQDPGQGLRLIYYSQIVNDFQKGDIAEGYSVSREKKESFPLTVTSAQKNPTAFYLCASSLPGQGANIYGYTFGSGTRLTVV.